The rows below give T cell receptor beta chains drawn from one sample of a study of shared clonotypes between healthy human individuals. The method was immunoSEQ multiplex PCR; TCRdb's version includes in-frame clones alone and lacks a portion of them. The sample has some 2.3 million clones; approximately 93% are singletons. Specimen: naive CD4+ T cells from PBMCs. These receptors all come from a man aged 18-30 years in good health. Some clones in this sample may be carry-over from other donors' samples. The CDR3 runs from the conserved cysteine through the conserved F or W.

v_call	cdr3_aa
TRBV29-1	CSARTGDQPQHF
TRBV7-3	CASSPRQGSPAFF
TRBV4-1	CASSQATNPSGSPYEQFF
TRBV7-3	CASSLRRDRTDTQYF
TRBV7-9	CASSSGILSNYGYTF
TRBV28	CASSLWGTSSNTGELFF
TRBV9	CASSVGSPANYGYTF
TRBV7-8	CASSPKTGGASGYTF
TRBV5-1	CASSRAPDTEAFF
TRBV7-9	CASSPQPGALTGELFF
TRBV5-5	CASSLGDTLISEQYF
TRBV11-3	CASSLSTGELFF
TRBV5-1	CASSIGPDQPQHF
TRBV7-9	CASSSRPDTQYF
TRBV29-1	CSVPSGMETQYF
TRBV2	CASIEPGPRRNTIYF
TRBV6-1	CASSQYHREDEQYF
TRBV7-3	CASSFGTRVGTQYF
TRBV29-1	CSVVSLAGASSYNEQFF
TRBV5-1	CASSPSGSGAKDTQYF